What follows describes a single TCR beta chain. As yet, its antigen is unknown. These data originate in a study of T-cell reconstitution after alpha-beta-depleted transplantation in children. Unique molecular identifiers featured in how the TCRbeta library was prepared. TCRdb independently ran MiXCR on the PCR reads; one entry per CDR3 protein. The sample has some 290,000 distinct CDR3 sequences, around 25% seen once; the top ten hold about a tenth. Findings and limits, study-wide: Two months or so post-transplant, alpha-beta T cells reportedly derived from several hundred expanded graft clones.

The CDR3 has 11 residues. Germline CDR1 is SNHLY and CDR2 is FYNNEI. Trimming cost V 4 bases and J 11 bases, with 11 bases left between them. The sequence derives from a male patient between 5 and 17 years old who had a stem cell transplant for acute lymphoblastic leukemia, so the T cells may come from the graft donor. The chain combines TRBV2 with TRBJ1-1, with D possibly being TRBD1 (5 bases). Sequencing used PBMCs, mostly from graft donor cells, obtained 180 days after TCRalphabeta/CD19-depleted stem cell transplant. The CDR3 region has the DNA TGTGCCAGCAGTGTACAGGTTGCGGCTTTCTTT. As protein: CASSVQVAAFF.